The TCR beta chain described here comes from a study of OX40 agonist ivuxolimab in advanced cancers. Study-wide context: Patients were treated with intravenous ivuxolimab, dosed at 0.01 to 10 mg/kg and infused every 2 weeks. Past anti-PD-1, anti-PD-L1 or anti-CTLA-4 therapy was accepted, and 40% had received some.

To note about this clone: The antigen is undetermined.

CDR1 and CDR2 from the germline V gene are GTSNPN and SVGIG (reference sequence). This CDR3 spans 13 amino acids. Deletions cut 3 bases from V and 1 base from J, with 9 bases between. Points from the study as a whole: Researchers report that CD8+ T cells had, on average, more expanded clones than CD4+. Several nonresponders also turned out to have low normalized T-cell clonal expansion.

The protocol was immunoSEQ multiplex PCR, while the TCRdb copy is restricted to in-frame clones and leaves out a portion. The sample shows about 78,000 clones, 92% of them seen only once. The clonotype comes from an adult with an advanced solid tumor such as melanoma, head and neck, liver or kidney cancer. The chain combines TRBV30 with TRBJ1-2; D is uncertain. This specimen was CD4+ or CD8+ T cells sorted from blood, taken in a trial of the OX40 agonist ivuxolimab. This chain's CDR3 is CAWRNIFNYGYTF. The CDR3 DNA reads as TGTGCCTGGAGGAACATTTTTAACTATGGCTACACCTTC.